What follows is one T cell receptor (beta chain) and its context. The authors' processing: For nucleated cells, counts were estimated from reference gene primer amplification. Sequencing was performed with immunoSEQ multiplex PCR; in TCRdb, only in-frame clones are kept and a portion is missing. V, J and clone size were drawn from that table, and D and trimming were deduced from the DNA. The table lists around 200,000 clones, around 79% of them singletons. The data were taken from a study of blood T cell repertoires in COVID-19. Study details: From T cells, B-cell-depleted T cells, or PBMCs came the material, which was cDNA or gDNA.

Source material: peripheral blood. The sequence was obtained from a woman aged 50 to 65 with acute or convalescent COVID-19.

The CDR3 reads CASSVDRGSDTQYF. The DNA for the CDR3 is TGTGCCAGCAGCGTAGACAGGGGCTCAGATACGCAGTATTTT. The chain has TRBV9 and TRBJ2-3; TRBD1 agrees at 7 bases. The CDR3 totals 14 residues. Germline V lookup: CDR1 SGDLS, CDR2 YYNGEE. Germline trimming cut 0 bases from V and 4 bases from J; bases unmatched to any gene: 2.